The 22 T cell receptor beta chains given below trace back to one sample, sequenced in a study of glioma-infiltrating T cells. Using RNA template, CDR3s of TCR alpha and beta were amplified with iRepertoire arm-PCR. TCRdb re-analysed the multiplex PCR reads in MiXCR, keeping a single row per CDR3 protein. Of 170,000 or so distinct CDR3 sequences listed, around 40% are singletons. The sequenced material came from glioma tissue, nonneoplastic brain tissue, or PBMCs (not recorded which). The receptors originated from a human donor with low-grade glioma or glioblastoma, undergoing nonglioma brain surgery, or in good health (not recorded which).

There are a few counts of this clonotype. The chain combines TRBV29-1 with TRBJ1-1; D not certain. Germline-derived CDR1 and CDR2 are SQVTM and ANQGSEA. The V and J ends lost 3 bases and 4 bases respectively, with 12 bases between them. This CDR3 has 13 amino acids. The DNA of the CDR3 is TGCAGCGTTGAGCACCTGGCGGGCACTGAAGCTTTCTTT. It specifies CSVEHLAGTEAFF. The full variable domain, its missing parts supplied by reference TRBV29-1 and TRBJ1-1, is SAVISQKPSRDICQRGTSLTIQCQVDSQVTMMFWYRQQPGQSLTLIATANQGSEATYESGFVIDKFPISRPNLTFSTLTVSNMSPEDSSIYLCSVEHLAGTEAFFGQGTRLTVV.

In its sample, this clonotype was seen once. The junction does not match germline at one end; this may be a read error. The rearrangement joins TRBV2 to TRBJ2-1, with D hard to call. This CDR3 contains 14 residues. Germline V CDR1 and CDR2: SNHLY, FYNNEI. CDR3 sequence reads: CASSEVTAHNEQLF. CDR3 in DNA: TGTGCCAGCAGTGAAGTCACAGCCCACAATGAGCAGTTATTC.

The genes are TRBV29-1 and TRBJ2-1; no clear D. V lost 2 bases to trimming and J lost 7 bases, with 3 bases between them. The V gene's germline CDR1 is SQVTM and CDR2 ANQGSEA. This CDR3 region has 10 residues. CDR3 amino acids: CSVEMNEQFF. DNA of the CDR3: TGCAGCGTTGAAATGAATGAGCAGTTCTTC.

Concerning this clonotype itself: Since a much larger clone is just one base distant, this may be a read error. The chain recombines TRBV6-1 with TRBJ2-6; the D gene is possibly TRBD1 (5 bases). This CDR3 contains 13 residues. In germline, CDR1 is MNHNS, CDR2 SASEGT. CDR3 in DNA: TGTGCCAGCCATACCGATGGGGCCAACTTCCTGACTTTC. Its translation: CASHTDGANFLTF.

This clonotype was seen at least ten times. This sequence joins TRBV6-1 and TRBJ1-1, with D possibly being TRBD1 (5 bases). The V end was cut by 2 bases, the J end by 0 bases, with 13 bases between. Germline CDR1 reads MNHNS; CDR2 reads SASEGT. The CDR3 covers 16 residues. CDR3 in DNA: TGTGCCAGCAGTGAACGGTCGACAGCCGTGAACACTGAAGCTTTCTTT. As protein: CASSERSTAVNTEAFF.

Concerning this clonotype: A read error is likely, as this CDR3 ends without the conserved phenylalanine or tryptophan. V gene TRBV10-3 combines with J gene TRBJ2-7; maybe TRBD2 (8 bases). Per the germline V gene, CDR1 is ENHRY and CDR2 is SYGVKD. This CDR3 has 15 amino acids. Trimming removed 0 bases at V and 6 bases at J, with 15 bases between. The CDR3 nucleotides are TGTGCCATCAGTGAGTCGACGGGAGGGGGCCCCGAGCAGTACCTC. Encoded protein: CAISESTGGGPEQYL.

This clonotype has a handful of counts. V and J are TRBV10-3 and TRBJ2-3; tentatively, D is TRBD1 or TRBD2 (6 bases each). The CDR3 runs 14 residues. Trimming left V 10 bases short and J 0 bases short, with 14 bases between. Germline CDR1 ENHRY, CDR2 SYGVKD. CDR3 in amino acids: CATQEGDSTDTQYF. The CDR3 coding sequence is TGTGCCACCCAGGAGGGGGACAGCACAGATACGCAGTATTTT.

Details on this clonotype: This may be a read error: a much more frequent sequence differs by one nucleotide. This sequence joins TRBV14 and TRBJ2-7, with TRBD2 as a possible D gene (5 bases). Germline CDR1 SGHDN, CDR2 FVKESK. This CDR3 has 12 amino acids. Here the CDR3 DNA reads TGTGCCATCAGCCAAGCGGCCAGCGAGCAGTACTTC. Its protein product is CAISQAASEQYF.

This clonotype appeared a few times. This chain links TRBV7-6 with TRBJ2-2, with D perhaps matching TRBD2 (5 bases). Germline V gene lookup returns CDR1 SGHVS and CDR2 FNYEAQ. The CDR3 is made up of 17 amino acids. Between the trimmed V and J ends, which lost 2 bases and 2 bases, there was a span of 15 bases. The CDR3 loop is CASSLKDYSGNTGELFF. The DNA of the CDR3 is TGTGCCAGCAGCTTAAAGGATTACAGCGGAAACACCGGGGAGCTGTTTTTT.

This clonotype occurred many times. J is TRBJ2-3 and V is TRBV24-1; the D gene is possibly TRBD1 (5 bases). The CDR3 runs 13 residues. V was cut by 8 bases and J by 3 bases, with 11 bases left in between. Germline lookup yields CDR1 KGHDR and CDR2 SFDVKD. The chain's CDR3 is CATKKGPTDTQYF. CDR3 nucleotides: TGTGCCACCAAAAAGGGGCCAACAGATACGCAGTATTTT.

A remark on this clonotype: Given a much more abundant clone one base away, this may be a read error. Without the conserved terminal phenylalanine or tryptophan, this CDR3 likely stems from a read error. J is TRBJ1-2 and V is TRBV28; no firm D call. From germline, CDR1 is MDHEN and CDR2 SYDVKM. V was cut by 7 bases and J by 3 bases, with 12 bases left in between. This CDR3 comprises 13 residues. The CDR3 sequence is CASTSGRDYGYTL. The CDR3 DNA is TGTGCCAGCACGAGCGGGCGTGACTATGGCTACACCCTC.

This clonotype was recorded many times. This chain connects TRBV2 to TRBJ2-1; 7 nucleotides align to TRBD2. CDR3 size: 15 residues. Germline trimming cut 3 bases from V and 4 bases from J; bases unmatched to any gene: 6. Germline V CDR1 and CDR2: SNHLY, FYNNEI. The CDR3 here is CASSDSQGGYNEQFF. CDR3 nucleotide sequence: TGTGCCAGCAGTGATAGTCAGGGAGGGTACAATGAGCAGTTCTTC.

Regarding this clonotype: With a much larger clone just one base away, this may be a read error. This sequence joins TRBV28 and TRBJ1-1; no reliable D call. The CDR3 runs 14 residues. The V gene's germline CDR1 is MDHEN and CDR2 SYDVKM. The CDR3 nucleotides read TGTGCCAGAAGTTTCTCGCAAGCCGGGACTGAAGCTTTCTTT. Its protein product is CARSFSQAGTEAFF.

The chain is built from TRBV18 and TRBJ2-7; tentatively, D is TRBD2 (5 bases). This CDR3 has 13 amino acids. V was clipped by 4 bases and J by 2 bases, with 9 bases between them. CDR1 is KGHSH, CDR2 LQKENI, per germline. DNA for the CDR3: TGTGCCAGCTCACGGGAGCCCACCTACGAGCAGTACTTC. It yields the protein CASSREPTYEQYF.

For this clonotype: One end of the junction varies from germline; a read error may be responsible. The chain recombines TRBV27 with TRBJ1-5, with unresolved D. The V gene's germline CDR1 is MNHEY and CDR2 SMNVEV (reference sequence). CDR3 length: 16 amino acids. CDR3 protein: CASSCSGRTLNKPQHF. The CDR3, as DNA: TGTGCCAGCAGTTGTTCCGGACGGACCCTCAATAAGCCCCAGCATTTT.

In the case of this clonotype: A much larger clone differs by one base, so this may be a read error. V and J are TRBV19 and TRBJ2-7; TRBD1 aligns across 9 bases. This CDR3 comprises 14 residues. The V segment lost 8 bases and the J segment 6 bases; nucleotides outside the gene matches: 11. Germline V gene data show CDR1 as LNHDA and CDR2 as SQIVND (reference sequence). CDR3 in DNA: TGTGCCAGTCGCTTGACAGGGGGATTCGCCGAGCAGTACTTC. Protein product: CASRLTGGFAEQYF.

This clonotype was seen a single time. This may stem from a read error, because a much larger clone lies one nucleotide away. This chain connects TRBV6-6 to TRBJ2-5; D is uncertain. CDR3 length equals 14 residues. Germline CDR1 and CDR2: MNHNY and SVGAGI (reference sequence). The CDR3 sequence is CASSYGPNQESQYF. CDR3 bases: TGTGCCAGCAGTTACGGGCCAAACCAAGAGAGCCAGTACTTC.

This clonotype has a handful of counts. This may stem from a read error, because a much larger clone lies one nucleotide away. The V call is TRBV15, the J call TRBJ2-1; no clear D gene. Germline V CDR1 and CDR2: LNHNV, YYDKDF (reference sequence). This CDR3 is built from 15 residues. The CDR3 DNA reads TGTGCCACCAGGAGAGATGGCGTCTCCTACAATGAGCAGTTCTTC. Amino acid sequence: CATRRDGVSYNEQFF. The variable domain in full, with the rest retrieved from reference TRBV15 and TRBJ2-1, is DAMVIQNPRYQVTQFGKPVTLSCSQTLNHNVMYWYQQKSSQAPKLLFHYYDKDFNNEADTPDNFQSRRPNTSFCFLDIRSPGLGDTAMYLCATRRDGVSYNEQFFGPGTRLTVL.

With regard to this clonotype: This may be a read error, as it is one base from a much larger clone. The chain joins TRBV7-6 to TRBJ2-2; 9 bases agree with TRBD2. The junction had 8 bases not matched to a gene; V was cut back by 6 bases and J by 6 bases. The CDR3 is 15 amino acids. Germline lookup yields CDR1 SGHVS and CDR2 FNYEAQ. The CDR3 sequence is CASRSSGNVAGELFF. The DNA of the CDR3 is TGTGCCAGCAGGTCTAGCGGGAATGTCGCCGGGGAGCTGTTTTTT.

For this clonotype: This could be a read error, since a much larger clone is one nucleotide away. The chain is built from TRBV2 and TRBJ2-7; 9 bases are a match to TRBD1. The CDR3 totals 12 residues. After removal of 11 bases from V and 6 bases from J, the junction contained 8 bases not matched to a gene. CDR1 SNHLY and CDR2 FYNNEI come from the germline V gene. In DNA form, the CDR3 reads TGTGCCGGGGGACAGGGCGACTGCGAGCAGTACTTC. It codes for CAGGQGDCEQYF.

This clonotype was seen ten or more times. V gene TRBV27 combines with J gene TRBJ2-2; tentatively, D is TRBD2 (6 bases). Germline V gene lookup returns CDR1 MNHEY and CDR2 SMNVEV (reference sequence). The germline V and J ends were trimmed by 5 bases and 1 base, with 8 bases remaining between them. The CDR3 sequence is 14 residues long. The chain's CDR3 is CASSGSGNTGELFF. The CDR3 region has the DNA TGTGCCAGCAGTGGTAGCGGGAACACCGGGGAGCTGTTTTTT.

This clonotype was detected many times. CDR3 in DNA: TGTGCCAGCAGTTCCGACAGGAAAGCTTTCTTT. Encoded protein: CASSSDRKAFF. The chain couples TRBV2 to TRBJ1-1, with a possible D match to TRBD1 (6 bases). Germline-derived CDR1 and CDR2 are SNHLY and FYNNEI. The CDR3 extends over 11 amino acids. V was cut by 5 bases and J by 9 bases, with 10 bases left in between. Supplemented by reference TRBV2 and TRBJ1-1, the full variable domain reads EPEVTQTPSHQVTQMGQEVILRCVPISNHLYFYWYRQILGQKVEFLVSFYNNEISEKSEIFDDQFSVERPDGSNFTLKIRSTKLEDSAMYFCASSSDRKAFFGQGTRLTVV.